The 23 T cell receptor beta chains in this list originate from one sample, sequenced in a study of blood T cell repertoires in COVID-19. Assay used: immunoSEQ multiplex PCR; TCRdb lists only in-frame clones, some missing. The sample holds about 400,000 clones, approximately 90% seen once. Input material: peripheral blood. These receptors originate from a woman aged 30 to 39 with acute or convalescent COVID-19.

The chain couples TRBV11-2 to TRBJ1-1, with D perhaps matching TRBD1 (6 bases). V lost 6 bases to trimming and J lost 12 bases, with 17 bases between them. The germline V gene encodes CDR1 SGHAT and CDR2 FQNNGV. The CDR3 is made up of 12 amino acids. The CDR3 DNA sequence: TGTGCCAGCAGTGGGACACTGAGCAACACTTTCTTT. Residues: CASSGTLSNTFF.

V and J are TRBV25-1 and TRBJ1-2; D gene unclear. This CDR3 contains 14 residues. Germline V CDR1 and CDR2: MGHDK, SYGVNS. Trimming took off 1 base at V and 4 bases at J, with 10 bases between the two ends. The CDR3 loop reads CASSEFAGTYGYTF. CDR3 bases: TGTGCCAGCAGTGAATTCGCAGGAACCTATGGCTACACCTTC.

The chain combines TRBV15 with TRBJ2-1; tentative D call: TRBD1 (5 bases). The CDR3 consists of 12 residues. CDR1 and CDR2 from the germline V gene are LNHNV and YYDKDF (reference sequence). Deletions cut 8 bases from V and 6 bases from J, with 11 bases between. The CDR3: CATGADSNEQFF. Here the CDR3 DNA reads TGTGCCACCGGTGCCGACAGCAATGAGCAGTTCTTC.

The chain links TRBV6-9 to TRBJ2-1; 10 bases align to TRBD2. In germline, CDR1 is MNHGY, CDR2 SVAAGI. The CDR3 runs to 18 residues. With V trimmed by 0 bases and J by 8 bases, 13 bases remained unmatched. In DNA form, the CDR3 reads TGTGCCAGCAGTTATTCCACCAGGTTTTCGACTAGCGGGTATGAGCAGTTCTTC. Translation gives CASSYSTRFSTSGYEQFF.

The chain combines TRBV6-1 with TRBJ1-6; 7 bases map to TRBD1. Germline V lookup: CDR1 MNHNS, CDR2 SASEGT. V lost 3 bases to trimming and J lost 6 bases; unmatched junction nucleotides: 8. CDR3 size: 16 residues. The CDR3 spells CASSDRNTGVNSPLHF. The DNA of the CDR3 is TGTGCCAGCAGTGACCGAAACACAGGGGTTAATTCACCCCTCCACTTT.

The chain has TRBV18 and TRBJ2-7, with TRBD2 as a possible D gene (5 bases). The CDR3 extends over 18 amino acids. Germline assignment: CDR1 KGHSH and CDR2 LQKENI. V lost 3 bases to trimming and J lost 0 bases, with 21 bases between them. In DNA form, the CDR3 reads TGTGCCAGCTCACCCTTGAATTTCGTCGCGGGTAGCTCCTACGAGCAGTACTTC. Its protein is CASSPLNFVAGSSYEQYF. The full variable domain, its missing parts supplied by reference TRBV18 and TRBJ2-7, is NAGVMQNPRHLVRRRGQEARLRCSPMKGHSHVYWYRQLPEEGLKFMVYLQKENIIDESGMPKERFSAEFPKEGPSILRIQQVVRGDSAAYFCASSPLNFVAGSSYEQYFGPGTRLTVT.

V usage is TRBV4-1 and J usage is TRBJ2-7; 8 positions agree with TRBD2. The germline V gene has CDR1 MGHRA and CDR2 YSYEKL. The ends lost 5 bases at V and 5 bases at J; junction bases unmatched: 8. CDR3 length equals 14 residues. CDR3 amino acids: CASSGRGGINEQYF. The CDR3 bases are TGCGCCAGCAGCGGCCGGGGGGGTATCAACGAGCAGTACTTC.

This chain links TRBV30 with TRBJ1-2; 7 nucleotides line up with TRBD1. V shed 5 bases and J 3 bases; nucleotides not matched to a gene: 6. The CDR3 is 13 amino acids. Germline V gives CDR1 GTSNPN, CDR2 SVGIG (reference sequence). CDR3 coding DNA: TGTGCCTGGGACTCACAGGGGTACTATGGCTACACCTTC. Protein: CAWDSQGYYGYTF.

Written as DNA, the CDR3 is TGCGCCAGCAGTCCTATTGTCGGACAGGGCTTAACTGAAGCTTTCTTT. Residues: CASSPIVGQGLTEAFF. The chain couples TRBV4-1 to TRBJ1-1, with 8 bases fitting TRBD1. CDR1 is MGHRA and CDR2 is YSYEKL in the germline V gene. The CDR3 consists of 16 residues. The J segment lost 5 bases and the V segment lost 6 bases, leaving 14 bases of the junction unmatched.

The rearrangement links TRBV30 to TRBJ2-1; the match to TRBD2 covers 9 bases. This CDR3 spans 16 amino acids. The trim removed 5 bases at V and 9 bases at J, leaving 17 bases unmatched. Germline-derived CDR1 and CDR2 are GTSNPN and SVGIG (reference sequence). The DNA of the CDR3 is TGTGCCTGGCGGGGTAGCGGGGGTAGATCGGTCATTGAGCAGTTCTTC. Protein sequence: CAWRGSGGRSVIEQFF.

The chain carries TRBV6-1 and TRBJ2-5; 15 positions agree with TRBD2. With 4 bases clipped from V and 4 bases from J, the junction kept 7 bases outside the gene matches. The CDR3 covers 17 residues. Germline CDR1 and CDR2: MNHNS and SASEGT. For the CDR3, the DNA is TGTGCCAGCAGTGGGGCCTGGGGACTAGCGGGAGGAGAGACCCAGTACTTC. Its protein product is CASSGAWGLAGGETQYF.

This chain uses TRBV29-1 with TRBJ1-1; a possible D gene is TRBD1 (6 bases). CDR1 and CDR2 (germline): SQVTM, ANQGSEA. Trimming took 6 bases from V and 1 from J, leaving 12 bases between them. The CDR3 extends over 13 amino acids. CDR3 region: CSVDEGENTEAFF. The CDR3 bases are TGCAGCGTGGACGAGGGGGAGAACACTGAAGCTTTCTTT.

The chain carries TRBV28 and TRBJ1-2; 9 bases are shared with TRBD1. In germline, CDR1 is MDHEN, CDR2 SYDVKM. Trimming removed 0 bases from V and 6 bases from J; junction bases left unmatched: 5. This CDR3 comprises 15 residues. The DNA for the CDR3 is TGTGCCAGCAGTTTATGGGCGGGACAGGGAAATGGCTACACCTTC. Protein sequence: CASSLWAGQGNGYTF.

A single count supports this clone. This chain links TRBV15 with TRBJ2-7, with D possibly being TRBD1 (5 bases). CDR1 and CDR2 from the germline V gene are LNHNV and YYDKDF (reference sequence). V was cut by 3 bases and J by 3 bases, with 15 bases left in between. This CDR3 has 15 residues. CDR3 residues: CATSRSTGSLYEQYF. The CDR3 nucleotides are TGTGCCACCAGCAGGAGCACAGGTTCCCTCTACGAGCAGTACTTC.

This clone was seen a handful of times. The J gene is TRBJ2-7, the V gene TRBV6-1, with TRBD2 matching over 7 bases. V lost 0 bases, J lost 2 bases, and 7 bases stayed unmatched. The CDR3 is made up of 16 amino acids. Germline-derived CDR1 and CDR2 are MNHNS and SASEGT. CDR3 DNA: TGTGCCAGCAGTGAAGCGGTCGGGGCGGGGGCCTACGAGCAGTACTTC. Protein product: CASSEAVGAGAYEQYF.

This sequence joins TRBV19 and TRBJ1-5, with 7 bases matching TRBD1. With 7 bases clipped from V and 7 bases from J, the junction kept 10 bases outside the gene matches. The CDR3 totals 14 residues. Per the germline V gene, CDR1 is LNHDA and CDR2 is SQIVND (reference sequence). The CDR3 here is CASTTTGRMQPQHF. The CDR3 DNA is TGTGCCAGTACCACGACAGGGAGAATGCAGCCCCAGCATTTT.

The chain links TRBV24-1 to TRBJ2-1; 12 bases align to TRBD2. Germline V gene sequence: CDR1 KGHDR, CDR2 SFDVKD. The CDR3 has 19 amino acids. V was clipped by 3 bases and J by 3 bases; unmatched bases: 11. Here the CDR3 reads CATSDSHATSGGYYNEQFF. CDR3 DNA: TGTGCCACCAGTGATAGTCATGCTACTAGCGGGGGGTACTACAATGAGCAGTTCTTC.

The CDR3 coding sequence is TGTGCCAGCGGTATGGCCGAGCAGTACTTC. Translating gives CASGMAEQYF. The rearrangement links TRBV6-5 to TRBJ2-7, with no clear D. The germline V gene encodes CDR1 MNHEY and CDR2 SVGAGI. This CDR3 has 10 residues. Trimming took 8 bases from V and 6 from J, leaving 8 bases between them.

The gene calls are TRBV3-1 (or the pseudogene TRBV3-2) and TRBJ2-7, with D perhaps matching TRBD1 (5 bases). CDR1 LGHDT and CDR2 YNNKEL come from the germline V gene (reference sequence). V was clipped by 1 base and J by 5 bases, with 6 bases between them. The CDR3 is 12 amino acids. Here the CDR3 reads CASSQVGDEQYF. Here the CDR3 DNA reads TGTGCCAGCAGCCAAGTAGGGGACGAGCAGTACTTC.

The gene calls are TRBV7-9 and TRBJ1-2; TRBD1 is a possible D gene (5 bases). V was cut by 0 bases and J by 6 bases, with 17 bases left in between. The V gene's germline CDR1 is SEHNR and CDR2 FQNEAQ (reference sequence). This CDR3 has 16 residues. The CDR3 sequence: CASSLALGSGFDGYTF. For the CDR3, the DNA is TGTGCCAGCAGCTTAGCCCTCGGATCAGGGTTCGATGGCTACACCTTC.

Of note for this clone: This same CDR3 is encoded by further DNA sequences in the sample. This sequence joins TRBV9 and TRBJ2-3; D possibly corresponds to TRBD2 (5 bases). The CDR3 length is 15 residues. V shed 3 bases and J shed 0 bases, with 11 bases lying between them. Germline-derived CDR1 and CDR2 are SGDLS and YYNGEE. The DNA of the CDR3 is TGTGCCAGCAGCGGAGGACTGGCCAGCACAGATACGCAGTATTTT. Translating gives CASSGGLASTDTQYF.

This chain joins TRBV19 and TRBJ1-2; 7 nucleotides agree with TRBD1. The CDR3 covers 17 residues. Germline V lookup: CDR1 LNHDA, CDR2 SQIVND (reference sequence). V lost 5 bases to trimming and J lost 8 bases; unmatched junction nucleotides: 20. CDR3 sequence: CASSPSRGGSIIRGYTF. The DNA of the CDR3 is TGTGCCAGTAGTCCAAGCCGAGGGGGCTCGATAATCCGGGGCTACACCTTC.

The sample holds a few counts of this clone. The rearrangement links TRBV6-5 to TRBJ1-2; tentative D call: TRBD1 (6 bases). The CDR3 is made up of 15 amino acids. Between the trimmed V and J ends, which lost 7 bases and 8 bases, there was a span of 23 bases. Germline lookup yields CDR1 MNHEY and CDR2 SVGAGI. The CDR3 is CASIPTGGAIRGYTF. The CDR3 DNA reads TGTGCCAGCATACCAACGGGGGGCGCAATTCGAGGCTACACCTTC.